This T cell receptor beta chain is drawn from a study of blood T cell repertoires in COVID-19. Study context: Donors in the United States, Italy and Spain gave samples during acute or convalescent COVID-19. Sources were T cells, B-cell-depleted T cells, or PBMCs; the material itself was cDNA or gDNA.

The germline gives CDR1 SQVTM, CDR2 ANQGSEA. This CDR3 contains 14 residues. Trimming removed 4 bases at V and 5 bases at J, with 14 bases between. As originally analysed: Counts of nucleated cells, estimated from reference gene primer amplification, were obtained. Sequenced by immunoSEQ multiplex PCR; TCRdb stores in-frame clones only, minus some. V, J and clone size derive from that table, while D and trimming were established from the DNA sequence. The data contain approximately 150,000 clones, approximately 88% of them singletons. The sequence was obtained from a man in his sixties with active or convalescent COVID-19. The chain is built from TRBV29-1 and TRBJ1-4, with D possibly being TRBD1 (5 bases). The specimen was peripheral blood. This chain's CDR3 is CSVATRAPNEKLFF. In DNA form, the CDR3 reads TGCAGCGTTGCCACCAGGGCACCCAATGAAAAACTGTTTTTT.